A single sample gave rise to the 26 T cell receptor beta chains below, sequenced in a study of monozygotic twins with inflammatory bowel disease. TCRdb reanalyzed the 5' RACE reads and collapses them to one entry per CDR3 protein, without DNA. The sample holds 95,000 to 110,000 distinct CDR3 sequences. The sample comprised blood. The receptors shown here come from a human donor with ulcerative colitis or Crohn's disease, or a healthy co-twin of an affected twin (not recorded which).

The chain is built from TRBV5-1 and TRBJ1-2. CDR1 and CDR2 from the germline V gene are SGHRS and YFSETQ. The CDR3 is 14 residues long. The CDR3: CASSLQGGDVGYTF.

The chain combines TRBV25-1 with TRBJ1-1; TCRdb indicates TRBD1, and absent DNA this call remains unverified. Per the germline V gene, CDR1 is MGHDK and CDR2 is SYGVNS. The CDR3 has 15 residues. CDR3 amino acids: CASSEFKGMNTEAFF.

This chain uses TRBV5-1 with TRBJ2-7; the TCRdb D gene call, TRBD2, has no DNA to confirm it. CDR3 length equals 13 residues. Germline V gives CDR1 SGHRS, CDR2 YFSETQ. CDR3 amino acids: CASRASLAVEQYF.

The chain couples TRBV6-1 to TRBJ1-5; TCRdb reports TRBD1, a call that lacks DNA to check it against. The CDR3 has 15 residues. Germline lookup yields CDR1 MNHNS and CDR2 SASEGT. CDR3 protein: CASFPGRGLNQPQHF.

The genes are TRBV7-3 and TRBJ2-2. The CDR3 extends over 14 amino acids. Germline CDR1 reads SGHTA; CDR2 reads FQGTGA. The CDR3 is CASSPLEYTGELFF. The variable domain in full, completed from reference TRBV7-3 and TRBJ2-2, reads GAGVSQTPSNKVTEKGKYVELRCDPISGHTALYWYRQSLGQGPEFLIYFQGTGAADDSGLPNDRFFAVRPEGSVSTLKIQRTERGDSAVYLCASSPLEYTGELFFGEGSRLTVL.

The rearrangement links TRBV15 to TRBJ2-1; TCRdb designates TRBD1, a call that cannot be tested without DNA. The germline CDR1 and CDR2 sequences are LNHNV and YYDKDF (reference sequence). There are 14 residues in the CDR3. CDR3 amino acids: CATSNRDRVNEQFF.

This chain uses TRBV18 with TRBJ1-2; the TCRdb D gene call, TRBD1, has no DNA to confirm it. The CDR3 is 16 residues long. Germline assignment: CDR1 KGHSH and CDR2 LQKENI. The CDR3 spells CASSPARQGSNYGYTF. Full variable domain (missing parts from reference TRBV18 and TRBJ1-2): NAGVMQNPRHLVRRRGQEARLRCSPMKGHSHVYWYRQLPEEGLKFMVYLQKENIIDESGMPKERFSAEFPKEGPSILRIQQVVRGDSAAYFCASSPARQGSNYGYTFGSGTRLTVV.

This chain links TRBV20-1 with TRBJ2-4; TCRdb selects TRBD1, and the lack of DNA leaves this call unchecked. This CDR3 is built from 11 residues. Germline loops: CDR1 DFQATT, CDR2 SNEGSKA (reference sequence). CDR3 region: CSASPKNIQYF.

This rearrangement joins TRBV25-1 to TRBJ1-4; TCRdb proposes TRBD1, but this gene call is untestable without DNA. CDR3 length equals 15 residues. Germline loops: CDR1 MGHDK, CDR2 SYGVNS. CDR3 protein: CASSESRGPNEKLFF.

CDR3 sequence reads: CASRPRQGSYEQYF. The gene calls are TRBV28 and TRBJ2-7; the TRBD1 assignment by TCRdb is unverifiable without DNA. Germline CDR1 and CDR2: MDHEN and SYDVKM. This CDR3 is built from 14 residues.

The chain's CDR3 is CASSTGTGIPRAFF. The J gene is TRBJ1-1, the V gene TRBV9; TCRdb outputs TRBD1, but without DNA this stays unchecked. Germline loops: CDR1 SGDLS, CDR2 YYNGEE. The CDR3 is 14 amino acids.

V and J are TRBV6-5 and TRBJ2-5. The CDR3 totals 13 residues. Germline CDR1 is MNHEY and CDR2 is SVGAGI. The CDR3 region is CASSYYLEQTQYF.

The chain recombines TRBV5-4 with TRBJ2-7; checking the TCRdb D call of TRBD1 is not possible without DNA. This CDR3 contains 15 residues. Per germline, CDR1 SGHNT and CDR2 YYREEE (reference sequence). The CDR3 is CASSRTGTGSYEQYF. Full variable domain (rest looked up from reference TRBV5-4 and TRBJ2-7): ETGVTQSPTHLIKTRGQQVTLRCSSQSGHNTVSWYQQALGQGPQFIFQYYREEENGRGNFPPRFSGLQFPNYSSELNVNALELDDSALYLCASSRTGTGSYEQYFGPGTRLTVT.

The gene calls are TRBV10-3 and TRBJ2-2; TCRdb lists TRBD1, though no DNA is available to test this call. Germline-derived CDR1 and CDR2 are ENHRY and SYGVKD. This CDR3 has 13 amino acids. CDR3 amino acids: CARTDRVDGELFF.

The V and J genes are TRBV30 and TRBJ2-3. Per the germline V gene, CDR1 is GTSNPN and CDR2 is SVGIG (reference sequence). The CDR3 consists of 12 residues. CDR3 protein: CAYETGTATHYF.

V is TRBV20-1 and J is TRBJ2-6; lacking DNA, the TRBD2 call made by TCRdb goes unchecked. Germline loops: CDR1 DFQATT, CDR2 SNEGSKA (reference sequence). This CDR3 has 18 amino acids. The CDR3 protein is CSATRTSGRASGANVLTF.

This rearrangement joins TRBV5-1 to TRBJ2-1; TCRdb gives TRBD2 as the D gene, but with no DNA this cannot be confirmed. Germline values: CDR1 SGHRS, CDR2 YFSETQ. The CDR3 length is 14 residues. The chain's CDR3 is CASSATSGGSEQLF.

This chain links TRBV20-1 with TRBJ2-3. This CDR3 has 11 amino acids. Per germline, CDR1 DFQATT and CDR2 SNEGSKA (reference sequence). The CDR3 protein is CSATVQDTQYF.

V and J are TRBV18 and TRBJ1-2. Germline V gene lookup returns CDR1 KGHSH and CDR2 LQKENI. CDR3 length: 13 residues. CDR3 in amino acids: CASSPSKDYGYTF.

This chain uses TRBV6-5 with TRBJ2-3; with no DNA, the TCRdb D assignment of TRBD1 cannot be verified. CDR3 size: 16 residues. Germline CDR1 is MNHEY and CDR2 is SVGAGI. The CDR3 here is CASSRKGGGITDTQYF.

This chain connects TRBV5-5 to TRBJ1-5. This CDR3 contains 14 residues. Germline CDR1 reads SGHKS; CDR2 reads YYEKEE (reference sequence). CDR3 in amino acids: CASSLVWTNQPQHF.

V and J are TRBV19 and TRBJ1-1; TCRdb gives TRBD1 as the D gene, but with no DNA this cannot be confirmed. Germline V lookup: CDR1 LNHDA, CDR2 SQIVND (reference sequence). The CDR3 runs 14 residues. The CDR3 loop reads CASSIGTGRREAFF. Based on the CDR3 plus reference TRBV19 and TRBJ1-1, the full variable domain is DGGITQSPKYLFRKEGQNVTLSCEQNLNHDAMYWYRQDPGQGLRLIYYSQIVNDFQKGDIAEGYSVSREKKESFPLTVTSAQKNPTAFYLCASSIGTGRREAFFGQGTRLTVV.

The chain carries TRBV6-6 and TRBJ1-2. In germline, CDR1 is MNHNY, CDR2 SVGAGI (reference sequence). The CDR3 runs 13 residues. The chain's CDR3 is CASSRGSNYGYTF.

This rearrangement joins TRBV12-3 or TRBV12-4 to TRBJ2-1. This CDR3 contains 15 residues. The CDR3: CASSFRGSSYNEQFF.

The chain links TRBV7-2 to TRBJ1-5. The CDR3 runs to 13 residues. The germline CDR1 and CDR2 sequences are SGHTA and FQGNSA. This chain's CDR3 is CASSPRSNQPQHF.

The CDR3: CASSGTGTIGRLIGEFF. The chain combines TRBV7-2 with TRBJ2-1; TCRdb calls TRBD2, which cannot be checked without DNA. The CDR3 sequence is 17 residues long. Germline CDR1 and CDR2: SGHTA and FQGNSA.